This TCR beta chain was found in a study of blood T cell repertoires in COVID-19. Study context: COVID-19 samples from acute and convalescent phases originated in the United States, Italy and Spain. Sources were T cells, B-cell-depleted T cells, or PBMCs; the material itself was cDNA or gDNA.

The CDR3 contains 14 residues. Germline CDR1 reads SGDLS; CDR2 reads YYNGEE. J lost 8 bases, V lost 3 bases, and 3 bases had no gene match. Authors' data handling: Researchers report that nucleated cell counts were estimated from reference gene primer amplification. Here immunoSEQ multiplex PCR was the method, and the copy in TCRdb shows in-frame clones only, minus some. V, J and clone size were drawn from that table, and D and trimming were deduced from the DNA. Of just under 95,000 clones detected, about 80% appear once; the ten largest clones hold roughly 19%. This chain links TRBV9 with TRBJ1-5, with TRBD1 matching 12 bases. This clonotype was obtained from a human donor in a cohort sampled during active COVID-19. Sequencing was done on a sample of peripheral blood. CDR3 in amino acids: CASSAGQGAEPQHF. The CDR3 nucleotides are TGTGCCAGCAGCGCGGGACAGGGGGCGGAGCCCCAGCATTTT.